The rows below give T cell receptor beta chains drawn from one sample of a study of shared clonotypes between healthy human individuals. TCRdb keeps only in-frame clones here, not all; method: immunoSEQ multiplex PCR. Here the sample spans around 2.5 million clones, under 95% being singletons. The specimen was naive CD4+ T cells from PBMCs. The receptor source for this set is a young man in good health. Some clones in this sample may be carry-over from other donors' samples. CDR3s include the opening cysteine and the closing phenylalanine or tryptophan. D genes are given only for firm matches. Only some rows state a clone size, as once, few, many or a class for expanded clones.

cdr3_aa	cdr3_nt	clone_size	d_call	v_call	j_call
CASSLGSGGQETQYF	TGTGCCAGCAGCTTAGGCTCCGGGGGCCAAGAGACCCAGTACTTC	.	.	TRBV7-2	TRBJ2-5
CASGQTGLAGGRNEQFF	TGTGCTAGTGGCCAGACAGGTCTAGCGGGAGGGCGGAATGAGCAGTTCTTC	.	TRBD2	TRBV12-5	TRBJ2-1
CASSLYSEQYF	TGTGCCAGCAGCTTATATTCCGAGCAGTACTTC	.	.	TRBV11-2	TRBJ2-7
CASTNLAGTGELFF	TGTGCCAGCACCAATCTAGCGGGAACTGGGGAGCTGTTTTTT	few	TRBD2	TRBV2	TRBJ2-2
CASSPSTGAYEQYF	TGTGCCAGCAGTCCCTCGACAGGGGCCTACGAGCAGTACTTC	.	TRBD1	TRBV25-1	TRBJ2-7
CASSPLGSGGPYEQYF	TGTGCCAGCAGCCCCCTCGGGAGCGGGGGCCCCTACGAGCAGTACTTC	.	TRBD2	TRBV25-1	TRBJ2-7
CASTWTRLYSGNTIYF	TGTGCCAGTACCTGGACCAGGCTATACTCTGGAAACACCATATATTTT	once	.	TRBV19	TRBJ1-3
CASSSTGVETEAFF	TGTGCCAGCAGTTCAACAGGGGTTGAGACTGAAGCTTTCTTT	few	TRBD1	TRBV5-4	TRBJ1-1
CASSYSYFRGATEAFF	TGTGCCAGCAGTTACTCGTATTTCAGGGGGGCCACTGAAGCTTTCTTT	.	TRBD1	TRBV6-5	TRBJ1-1
CSVSGLAGKNIQYF	TGCAGCGTTTCGGGACTAGCGGGAAAAAACATTCAGTACTTC	.	TRBD2	TRBV29-1	TRBJ2-4
CSVYRGSYTF	TGCAGCGTATACAGGGGGAGCTACACCTTC	.	TRBD1	TRBV29-1	TRBJ1-2
CASSLGLAGDTDTQYF	TGTGCCAGCAGCCTTGGACTAGCGGGGGACACAGATACGCAGTATTTT	.	TRBD2	TRBV28	TRBJ2-3
CASSLDSTDTQYF	TGCGCCAGCAGCTTGGACTCCACAGATACGCAGTATTTT	.	.	TRBV5-1	TRBJ2-3
CASSGGVAAYGYTF	TGTGCCAGCTCCGGGGGGGTGGCCGCATATGGCTACACCTTC	.	.	TRBV9	TRBJ1-2
CASSEALVTGDKQYF	TGTGCCAGCAGTGAAGCGCTGGTGACAGGGGACAAGCAGTACTTC	.	TRBD1	TRBV6-1	TRBJ2-7